Below are 26 T cell receptor beta chains sequenced from a single sample in a study of OX40 agonist ivuxolimab in advanced cancers. The assay was immunoSEQ multiplex PCR, and TCRdb's table has in-frame clones only and misses some. The table has 50,000 to 65,000 clones, 70% to 90% seen once. This specimen was CD4+ or CD8+ T cells sorted from blood, taken in a trial of the OX40 agonist ivuxolimab. The source of these receptors is an adult with an advanced solid tumor such as melanoma, head and neck, liver or kidney cancer.

This CDR3 is CASSLSVGRVGYNEQFF. The CDR3 bases are TGCGCCAGCAGCTTGTCCGTGGGCAGGGTCGGGTACAATGAGCAGTTCTTC. The chain combines TRBV5-1 with TRBJ2-1, with D tentatively TRBD1 (5 bases). Germline-derived CDR1 and CDR2 are SGHRS and YFSETQ. V lost 1 base, J lost 4 bases, and 18 bases lay in between. This CDR3 is 17 amino acids long.

This rearrangement joins TRBV28 to TRBJ2-5; no firm D call. There are 12 residues in the CDR3. CDR1 is MDHEN and CDR2 is SYDVKM in the germline V gene. The V and J ends lost 4 bases and 9 bases respectively, with 12 bases between them. CDR3 in amino acids: CASSSPFLAQYF. CDR3 sequence (DNA): TGTGCCAGCAGTTCCCCATTCTTGGCCCAGTACTTC.

V is TRBV25-1 and J is TRBJ2-1, with D tentatively TRBD2 (6 bases). The CDR3 has 16 residues. Trimming took off 1 base at V and 4 bases at J, with 14 bases between the two ends. Per the germline V gene, CDR1 is MGHDK and CDR2 is SYGVNS. CDR3 loop: CASSEWRVGDYNEQFF. CDR3 sequence (DNA): TGTGCCAGCAGTGAATGGAGGGTTGGGGATTACAATGAGCAGTTCTTC.

This clone occurred a few times. The chain links TRBV10-1 to TRBJ2-2; TRBD2 might be the D (6 bases). V lost 10 bases, J lost 0 bases, and 18 bases lay in between. CDR1 is WNHNN, CDR2 SYGVQD, per germline (reference sequence). The CDR3 sequence is 16 residues long. In DNA, the CDR3 is TGCGCCACTCCTGAGGGGCGGGAAGCGAACACCGGGGAGCTGTTTTTT. Amino acids: CATPEGREANTGELFF.

The chain links TRBV19 to TRBJ2-3; 10 nucleotides agree with TRBD2. The CDR3 runs 15 residues. V trimming: 5 bases; J trimming: 4 bases; junction bases outside the gene matches: 6. Germline V lookup: CDR1 LNHDA, CDR2 SQIVND (reference sequence). This chain's CDR3 is CASSPSGSEADTQYF. The CDR3 DNA reads TGTGCCAGTAGTCCTAGCGGGAGCGAAGCAGATACGCAGTATTTT.

The chain carries TRBV27 and TRBJ2-2; 8 bases are a match to TRBD1. Germline loops: CDR1 MNHEY, CDR2 SMNVEV (reference sequence). V gave up 5 bases and J gave up 6 bases; unmatched junction bases: 17. The CDR3 contains 18 residues. The CDR3 DNA is TGTGCCAGCAGTCCGCAAGTCCCGGGGACAGGTGGCGCCGGGGAGCTGTTTTTT. Protein product: CASSPQVPGTGGAGELFF.

This clone has a single count. The rearrangement links TRBV28 to TRBJ1-5, with D possibly being TRBD1 (6 bases). The CDR3 extends over 13 amino acids. Germline-derived CDR1 and CDR2 are MDHEN and SYDVKM. V was cut by 4 bases and J by 4 bases, with 8 bases left in between. CDR3: CASSYQGNQPQHF. The CDR3, as DNA: TGTGCCAGCAGTTACCAGGGGAATCAGCCCCAGCATTTT.

V and J are TRBV6-1 and TRBJ2-1; possibly TRBD2 for D (5 bases). CDR1 is MNHNS, CDR2 SASEGT, per germline. There are 16 residues in the CDR3. V was clipped by 4 bases and J by 0 bases, with 13 bases between them. The CDR3: CASSAGSGRSYNEQFF. CDR3 nucleotide sequence: TGTGCCAGCAGTGCTGGGAGCGGACGCTCCTACAATGAGCAGTTCTTC.

J is TRBJ1-1 and V is TRBV19, with D maybe TRBD1 (5 bases). The CDR3 loop spans 13 amino acids. The ends were cut back, 8 bases at V and 1 base at J, with 11 bases in the middle. CDR1 LNHDA and CDR2 SQIVND come from the germline V gene (reference sequence). The CDR3 is CASSGRWNTEAFF. CDR3 in DNA: TGTGCCAGTTCGGGGCGGTGGAACACTGAAGCTTTCTTT. The full variable domain, its missing parts supplied by reference TRBV19 and TRBJ1-1, is DGGITQSPKYLFRKEGQNVTLSCEQNLNHDAMYWYRQDPGQGLRLIYYSQIVNDFQKGDIAEGYSVSREKKESFPLTVTSAQKNPTAFYLCASSGRWNTEAFFGQGTRLTVV.

V and J are TRBV28 and TRBJ1-2; 10 nucleotides agree with TRBD1. Germline CDR1 and CDR2: MDHEN and SYDVKM. The CDR3 totals 13 residues. Trimming cost V 5 bases and J 8 bases; bases outside gene matches: 5. As DNA, the CDR3 is TGTGCCAGCAGTCCCGGGACAGGGGTCGGCTACACCTTC. Its translation: CASSPGTGVGYTF.

The chain employs TRBV2 and TRBJ2-1, with 8 bases aligning to TRBD2. The CDR3 runs 14 residues. Germline values: CDR1 SNHLY, CDR2 FYNNEI. Germline trimming cut 6 bases from V and 8 bases from J; bases unmatched to any gene: 9. The CDR3 reads CASSPGLVGYEQFF. DNA of the CDR3: TGTGCCAGCAGCCCGGGACTAGTAGGCTATGAGCAGTTCTTC.

The chain links TRBV19 to TRBJ2-2; possible D gene TRBD1, 6 bases. Trimming left V 4 bases short and J 1 base short, with 13 bases between. This CDR3 has 16 amino acids. Germline V gene data show CDR1 as LNHDA and CDR2 as SQIVND (reference sequence). As DNA, the CDR3 is TGTGCCAGTAGTAAGGGGGTTGGCAGGAACACCGGGGAGCTGTTTTTT. This encodes CASSKGVGRNTGELFF.

The CDR3 loop is CASIPSTGATNEKLFF. The CDR3 nucleotides read TGCGCCAGCATCCCAAGTACGGGGGCAACTAATGAAAAACTGTTTTTT. The chain uses TRBV4-1 and TRBJ1-4, with TRBD1 as a possible D gene (5 bases). The CDR3 length is 16 residues. Germline CDR1 and CDR2: MGHRA and YSYEKL. The V end lost 7 bases, the J end lost 0 bases, and 15 bases lay between the germline ends.

V and J are TRBV7-3 and TRBJ2-1, with 9 positions matching TRBD2. This CDR3 spans 15 amino acids. CDR1 and CDR2 from the germline V gene are SGHTA and FQGTGA. J lost 2 bases, V lost 4 bases, and 3 bases had no gene match. The CDR3 bases are TGTGCCAGCAGCTACACTAGCGGGCCCTACAATGAGCAGTTCTTC. Its protein product is CASSYTSGPYNEQFF.

This chain joins TRBV6-6 and TRBJ2-5; TRBD2 agrees at 8 bases. Matching the DNA end better, TRBJ2-7 makes the J call doubtful. The CDR3 length is 14 residues. Germline CDR1 is MNHNY and CDR2 is SVGAGI (reference sequence). CDR3 sequence reads: CASSYPAGVGEQYF. In DNA, the CDR3 is TGTGCCAGCAGTTACCCAGCGGGAGTCGGCGAGCAGTACTTC.

V gene TRBV5-1 combines with J gene TRBJ2-3; D is undetermined. Trimming took off 4 bases at V and 1 base at J, with 19 bases between the two ends. Germline lookup yields CDR1 SGHRS and CDR2 YFSETQ. CDR3 length: 17 residues. The CDR3 loop is CASSLDSLAVGTDTQYF. The CDR3 DNA follows: TGCGCCAGCAGCCTCGATAGTCTGGCGGTGGGCACAGATACGCAGTATTTT.

J is TRBJ2-2 and V is TRBV7-9; D ambiguous. This CDR3 comprises 15 residues. Germline V gives CDR1 SEHNR, CDR2 FQNEAQ (reference sequence). Trimming cost V 1 base and J 7 bases, with 13 bases left between them. CDR3 DNA sequence: TGTGCCAGCAGCTTAGGCTGGACCTTGGGCGGGGAGCTGTTTTTT. Protein sequence: CASSLGWTLGGELFF.

The chain carries TRBV7-8 and TRBJ1-1, with D possibly matching TRBD1 (5 bases). The CDR3 loop spans 15 amino acids. With 1 base removed from V and 4 bases from J, the gap between germline ends came to 13 bases. Germline values: CDR1 SGHVS, CDR2 FQNEAQ. The CDR3 DNA sequence: TGTGCCAGCAGCTTAGAGCAGGGACGGGGCACTGAAGCTTTCTTT. Translation: CASSLEQGRGTEAFF.

Only one count was recorded for this clone. The genes are TRBV5-4 and TRBJ2-5; D unclear. Germline CDR1 is SGHNT and CDR2 is YYREEE (reference sequence). V was shortened by 0 bases and J by 7 bases, with 10 bases between the two germline ends. The CDR3 is 13 residues long. Here the CDR3 reads CASSLELLGTQYF. Written as DNA, the CDR3 is TGTGCCAGCAGCTTGGAGCTCCTCGGGACCCAGTACTTC.

The V gene is TRBV5-1, the J gene TRBJ2-7; 11 positions match TRBD2. The CDR3 totals 15 residues. V gave up 4 bases and J gave up 2 bases; unmatched junction bases: 5. Germline loops: CDR1 SGHRS, CDR2 YFSETQ. CDR3 loop: CASSPGTSGTYEQYF. CDR3 nucleotides: TGCGCCAGCAGCCCTGGGACTAGCGGAACCTACGAGCAGTACTTC.

By its share, this clone is medium-sized. The V gene is TRBV5-1, the J gene TRBJ2-7; 10 nucleotides align to TRBD1. Per germline, CDR1 SGHRS and CDR2 YFSETQ. With 0 bases clipped from V and 6 bases from J, the junction kept 3 bases outside the gene matches. The CDR3 extends over 14 amino acids. CDR3 sequence (DNA): TGCGCCAGCAGCTTGGTGGACAGGGGGGGCGAGCAGTACTTC. Protein: CASSLVDRGGEQYF.

This clone appeared a few times. The rearrangement uses TRBV7-9 and TRBJ1-1; D not resolved. CDR3 size: 15 residues. Germline V gene data show CDR1 as SEHNR and CDR2 as FQNEAQ (reference sequence). Trimming stripped 3 bases from V and 1 base from J, with 12 bases between. The CDR3 spells CASSLALAANTEAFF. CDR3 DNA sequence: TGTGCCAGCAGCTTGGCCTTAGCGGCGAACACTGAAGCTTTCTTT.

V is TRBV10-3 and J is TRBJ2-5; TRBD1 or TRBD2 may be the D gene (6 bases each). Per the germline V gene, CDR1 is ENHRY and CDR2 is SYGVKD. The CDR3 covers 14 residues. V shed 0 bases and J shed 5 bases, with 10 bases lying between them. The CDR3 is CAISESGGSETQYF. The CDR3 DNA is TGTGCCATCAGTGAGTCCGGGGGCAGTGAGACCCAGTACTTC.

The chain uses TRBV4-1 and TRBJ2-5; D might be TRBD2 (6 bases). Trimming took 7 bases from V and 6 from J, leaving 15 bases between them. The length of the CDR3 is 13 residues. Germline V gene lookup returns CDR1 MGHRA and CDR2 YSYEKL. CDR3 protein: CASTGSAGQTQYF. Written as DNA, the CDR3 is TGCGCCAGCACCGGGAGCGCGGGACAGACCCAGTACTTC.

This sequence joins TRBV15 and TRBJ1-5; no definite D call. From germline, CDR1 is LNHNV and CDR2 YYDKDF (reference sequence). The CDR3 covers 17 residues. V was trimmed by 7 bases and J by 0 bases, leaving 19 bases between them. CDR3 region: CATKSDGLFDSNQPQHF. CDR3 coding DNA: TGTGCCACCAAGTCAGATGGCCTTTTCGATAGCAATCAGCCCCAGCATTTT.

This chain joins TRBV19 and TRBJ1-3; D call uncertain. The germline CDR1 and CDR2 sequences are LNHDA and SQIVND (reference sequence). CDR3 length equals 14 residues. V lost 6 bases to trimming and J lost 4 bases, with 13 bases between them. The CDR3 sequence is CASSSGGSGNTIYF. CDR3 sequence (DNA): TGTGCCAGTAGCTCGGGAGGGTCGGGAAACACCATATATTTT.